The clone carrying this T cell receptor (beta chain) was seen only a few times. The antigen is undetermined. The entry originates in a study of blood T cells in healthy people across ages. Findings of the study overall: The donors' CMV status was not determined, possibly confounding changes in expanded clonotypes. Investigators viewed diversity estimates from one million T cells as underestimates, the study reported. Roughly linear age-related decline in beta diversity appeared, significant by age approximately 43.

Combining a sample-barcoded 5' primer with a J-beta primer mix, a second PCR ran for about 7 to 11 cycles. Every cDNA molecule bore a tag from a template-switch adaptor containing 12 random nucleotides. TCRdb re-called the 5' RACE reads with MiXCR, one entry per CDR3 protein. In the table there are 600,000 or so distinct CDR3 sequences, around 21% of which are singletons. This sequence was found in a man in his sixties or seventies in good health. The specimen was blood.

The CDR3 nucleotides read TGTGCTAGTGGTCCGGGCTCCTACGAGCAGTACTTC. Translated, it gives CASGPGSYEQYF. The gene calls are TRBV12-5 and TRBJ2-7; D is uncertain. Trimming removed 5 bases from V and 0 bases from J, with 5 bases in between. Germline V lookup: CDR1 LGHNT, CDR2 FRNRAP. The CDR3 length is 12 residues.